This TCR beta chain was sequenced in a study of T cells in severe cutaneous drug reactions. With respect to this clonotype: As yet, its antigen is unknown.

Carbamazepine had induced Stevens-Johnson syndrome or toxic epidermal necrolysis in the sequenced donors. The CDR3 is made up of 14 amino acids. Germline V gene lookup returns CDR1 SGDLS and CDR2 YYNGEE. Libraries were made by iRepertoire multiplex PCR with TCR subtype-specific primers for bulk and single-cell sequencing. TCRdb derives one entry per CDR3 protein from the multiplex PCR reads, leaving out DNA. This sample lists more than 1,000 distinct CDR3 sequences; its ten largest clones have about 24%. Overall study findings and caveats: In carbamazepine-induced Stevens-Johnson syndrome or toxic epidermal necrolysis, TRBV12-4 averaged around 32% in blister cells and approximately 4.9% in PBMC.

The sequenced sample was PBMCs. The sequence came from a human donor with a severe cutaneous adverse drug reaction. This rearrangement joins TRBV9 to TRBJ2-3. The CDR3 protein is CASSRGSDADTQYF.